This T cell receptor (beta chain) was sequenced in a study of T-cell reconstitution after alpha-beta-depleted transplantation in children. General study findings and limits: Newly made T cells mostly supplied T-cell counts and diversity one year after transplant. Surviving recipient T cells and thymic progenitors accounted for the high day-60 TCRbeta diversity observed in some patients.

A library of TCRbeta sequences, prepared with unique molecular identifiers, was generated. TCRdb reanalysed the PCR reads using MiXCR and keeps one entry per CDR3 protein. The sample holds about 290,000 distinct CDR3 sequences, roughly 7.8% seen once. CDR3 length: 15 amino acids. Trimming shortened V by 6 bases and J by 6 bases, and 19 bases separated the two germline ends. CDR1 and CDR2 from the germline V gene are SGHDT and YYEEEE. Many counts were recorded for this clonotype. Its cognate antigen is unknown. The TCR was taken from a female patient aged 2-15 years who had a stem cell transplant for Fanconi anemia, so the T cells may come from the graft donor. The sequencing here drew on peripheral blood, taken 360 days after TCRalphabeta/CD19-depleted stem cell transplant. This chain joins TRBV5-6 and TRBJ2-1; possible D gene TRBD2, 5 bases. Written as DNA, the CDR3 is TGTGCCAGCACTCCAGGACTGGAAGATGTCAATGAGCAGTTCTTC. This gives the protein CASTPGLEDVNEQFF.